This is a list of T cell receptor beta chains from one sample in a study of cytomegalovirus exposure and HLA in healthy donors. TCRdb's copy holds only in-frame clones and misses some; the assay was immunoSEQ multiplex PCR. The data contain about 210,000 clones, 60% to 80% of them seen just once; the ten biggest clones take up 1.5% to 2%. The sequenced sample consisted of PBMCs. These receptors were collected from a male donor in good health and CMV-seronegative. Each CDR3 is given with its conserved first and last residue. D genes are given only for firm matches. Clone size is given for some rows only: seen once, a few or many times, or a class if the clone is expanded.

abundance | j_gene | v_gene | d_gene | CDR3aa | CDR3nt
- | TRBJ1-2 | TRBV6-1 | - | CASREVVSRGYTF | TGTGCCAGCAGGGAAGTAGTCTCTCGTGGCTACACCTTC
- | TRBJ2-7 | TRBV4-1 | - | CASSHRGYSYEQYF | TGCGCCAGCAGCCATCGGGGGTACTCCTACGAGCAGTACTTC
- | TRBJ2-7 | TRBV27 | TRBD2 | CASSFRLAGNYDQTSSYEQYF | TGTGCCAGCAGTTTTCGCCTAGCGGGAAACTATGATCAAACAAGCTCCTACGAGCAGTACTTC
- | TRBJ2-1 | TRBV5-4 | TRBD2 | CASSPGLAGSSSYNEQFF | TGTGCCAGCAGCCCGGGACTAGCGGGTTCGAGCTCCTACAATGAGCAGTTCTTC
- | TRBJ2-5 | TRBV7-3 | TRBD2 | CASSSGTSGRRFRETQYF | TGTGCCAGCAGCTCGGGGACTAGCGGGAGACGGTTTCGGGAGACCCAGTACTTC
- | TRBJ2-4 | TRBV15 | TRBD1 | CATSRDFLSSGGNIKNIQYF | TGTGCCACCAGCAGAGATTTCTTATCCTCAGGGGGCAACATCAAAAACATTCAGTACTTC
- | TRBJ1-2 | TRBV5-1 | TRBD1 | CASGQEINYGYTF | TGCGCCAGCGGACAGGAGATAAACTATGGCTACACCTTC
- | TRBJ2-2 | TRBV14 | - | CASSLVLTGELFF | TGTGCCAGCAGCCTCGTTCTCACCGGGGAGCTGTTTTTT
- | TRBJ2-1 | TRBV9 | - | CASSVGQGGINEQFF | TGTGCCAGCAGCGTAGGCCAGGGAGGTATCAATGAGCAGTTCTTC
once | TRBJ2-7 | TRBV6-6 | - | CASSYVGSSYEQYF | TGTGCCAGCAGTTACGTCGGGAGCTCCTACGAGCAGTACTTC
- | TRBJ2-7 | TRBV4-3 | TRBD2 | CASSSRVAGEHDEQYF | TGCGCCAGCAGCAGCCGGGTAGCGGGGGAGCACGACGAGCAGTACTTC
- | TRBJ1-2 | TRBV27 | - | CASRGPDRNYGYTF | TGTGCCAGCCGTGGACCCGACAGGAACTATGGCTACACCTTC
- | TRBJ2-2 | TRBV28 | - | CASSPGSYTGELFF | TGTGCCAGCAGCCCCGGGAGTTACACCGGGGAGCTGTTTTTT
- | TRBJ1-2 | TRBV18 | TRBD1 | CASSRGQGNGYTF | TGTGCCAGCTCTCGAGGACAGGGAAATGGCTACACCTTC
- | TRBJ2-7 | TRBV25-1 | TRBD1 | CASSGPLGQGSYEQYF | TGTGCCAGCAGTGGGCCGCTCGGACAGGGTTCCTACGAGCAGTACTTC
- | TRBJ2-1 | TRBV5-1 | TRBD2 | CASSLVQAGGYNEQFF | TGCGCCAGCAGCTTGGTACAAGCGGGGGGCTACAATGAGCAGTTCTTC
- | TRBJ1-2 | TRBV28 | TRBD1 | CASSSLTGDLGGYTF | TGTGCCAGCAGTTCTTTGACAGGGGACCTCGGAGGCTACACCTTC
few | TRBJ2-3 | TRBV6-6 | TRBD1 | CAAGQGTDTQYF | TGTGCCGCCGGACAGGGCACAGATACGCAGTATTTT
few | TRBJ1-1 | TRBV18 | - | CASSPPTWGGTEAFF | TGTGCCAGCTCACCACCGACATGGGGGGGCACTGAAGCTTTCTTT
few | TRBJ2-5 | TRBV19 | - | CASSATRGETQYF | TGTGCCAGTAGCGCGACGAGGGGGGAGACCCAGTACTTC
- | TRBJ2-4 | TRBV11-2 | TRBD2 | CASSLTGSGGKNIQYF | TGTGCCAGCAGCTTAACGGGTAGCGGGGGCAAAAACATTCAGTACTTC
- | TRBJ2-7 | TRBV5-5 | - | CASSTQLDSSYEQYF | TGTGCCAGCAGTACCCAACTGGACAGCTCCTACGAGCAGTACTTC
- | TRBJ1-1 | TRBV30 | TRBD1 | CAWSTRDREAFF | TGTGCCTGGAGTACCCGGGACAGGGAGGCTTTCTTT
- | TRBJ2-2 | TRBV7-2 | TRBD1 | CASSLGGRGRTGELFF | TGTGCCAGCAGCTTAGGCGGCAGGGGGCGCACCGGGGAGCTGTTTTTT
- | TRBJ2-7 | TRBV19 | - | CASSIDSYTYEQYF | TGTGCCAGTAGTATTGACAGTTATACCTACGAGCAGTACTTC
- | TRBJ1-4 | TRBV27 | - | CASSTQGIEEKLFF | TGTGCCAGCTCAACTCAGGGGATAGAGGAAAAACTGTTTTTT
- | TRBJ1-2 | TRBV30 | - | CAWIVGLSGGYTF | TGTGCCTGGATTGTTGGATTAAGCGGCGGCTACACCTTC
- | TRBJ2-3 | TRBV28 | - | CASSLSIRASTDTQYF | TGTGCCAGCAGTTTAAGTATCAGGGCTAGCACAGATACGCAGTATTTT
- | TRBJ2-7 | TRBV28 | TRBD2 | CASSLRGGGGPEQYF | TGTGCCAGCAGTCTCCGGGGGGGAGGAGGTCCCGAGCAGTACTTC
- | TRBJ2-1 | TRBV6-6 | TRBD1 | CASSPPGQGTYNEQFF | TGTGCCAGCAGTCCCCCTGGACAGGGGACCTACAATGAGCAGTTCTTC
once | TRBJ1-2 | TRBV2 | TRBD1 | CASGSHAGTVYGYTF | TGTGCCAGCGGGTCCCACGCCGGGACAGTCTATGGCTACACCTTC